These 23 T cell receptor beta chains originate from one sample sequenced in a study of circulating and synovial CD4+ cells in juvenile arthritis. Sequencing used immunoSEQ multiplex PCR; TCRdb keeps in-frame clones, though not all of them. This table holds about 35,000 clones, roughly 95% found once. Specimen: CD4+ T cells from blood. These TCRs come from a human donor with juvenile idiopathic arthritis.

The chain is built from TRBV9 and TRBJ2-5; 9 bases agree with TRBD2. Trimming at V came to 0 bases and at J to 5 bases, leaving 8 bases not matched to a gene. Germline V gene sequence: CDR1 SGDLS, CDR2 YYNGEE. The CDR3 loop spans 16 amino acids. The CDR3 spells CASSVGAGGGGETQYF. The DNA for the CDR3 is TGTGCCAGCAGCGTAGGAGCGGGAGGAGGCGGGGAGACCCAGTACTTC. The full variable domain, its missing parts supplied by reference TRBV9 and TRBJ2-5, is DSGVTQTPKHLITATGQRVTLRCSPRSGDLSVYWYQQSLDQGLQFLIQYYNGEERAKGNILERFSAQQFPDLHSELNLSSLELGDSALYFCASSVGAGGGGETQYFGPGTRLLVL.

The chain uses TRBV6-1 and TRBJ2-7, with D hard to call. The CDR3 contains 12 residues. The germline V gene has CDR1 MNHNS and CDR2 SASEGT. The V and J ends lost 6 bases and 0 bases respectively, with 6 bases between them. DNA of the CDR3: TGTGCCAGCAGGCTAGTCTCCTACGAGCAGTACTTC. This translates into CASRLVSYEQYF.

This rearrangement joins TRBV9 to TRBJ2-1, with 7 bases identical to TRBD2. Unmatched junction bases numbered 11, after V lost 7 bases and J lost 4 bases. Germline-derived CDR1 and CDR2 are SGDLS and YYNGEE. The CDR3 runs 15 residues. The CDR3 region is CASGIAGHFYNEQFF. As DNA, the CDR3 is TGTGCCAGCGGGATAGCGGGTCACTTTTACAATGAGCAGTTCTTC.

The V and J genes are TRBV9 and TRBJ1-1; weak D call: TRBD1 (5 bases). The V and J ends lost 3 bases and 3 bases respectively, with 21 bases between them. This CDR3 region has 17 residues. CDR1 and CDR2 from the germline V gene are SGDLS and YYNGEE. The CDR3 DNA sequence: TGTGCCAGCAGCGCACGACGGTTGAACCCAGGGCACACTGAAGCTTTCTTT. This sequence encodes CASSARRLNPGHTEAFF.

J is TRBJ2-1 and V is TRBV7-3; TRBD2 aligns across 8 bases. The CDR3 runs 16 residues. J gave up 5 bases and V 5 bases, and 11 bases lay outside the gene matches. Per germline, CDR1 SGHTA and CDR2 FQGTGA. The CDR3 region is CASSRNGRGGHNEQFF. The CDR3 DNA reads TGTGCCAGCAGCCGTAACGGGAGGGGGGGCCACAATGAGCAGTTCTTC.

V is TRBV19 and J is TRBJ2-1; TRBD1 might be the D (5 bases). This CDR3 has 13 residues. V was trimmed by 2 bases and J by 7 bases, leaving 9 bases between them. Germline CDR1 and CDR2: LNHDA and SQIVND (reference sequence). The CDR3 reads CASSIRPGNEQFF. The CDR3 DNA sequence: TGTGCCAGTAGTATACGACCAGGGAATGAGCAGTTCTTC.

The rearrangement joins TRBV7-2 to TRBJ1-1; no firm D call. The CDR3 runs 17 residues. The germline V gene encodes CDR1 SGHTA and CDR2 FQGNSA. The ends were cut back, 3 bases at V and 2 bases at J, with 19 bases in the middle. In DNA form, the CDR3 reads TGTGCCAGCAGCTTCTCGCCCTTTGGACGGGGAAACACTGAAGCTTTCTTT. Protein: CASSFSPFGRGNTEAFF.

This clone has just one count. The chain has TRBV27 and TRBJ1-3; no firm D call. The CDR3 runs 15 residues. Trimming removed 3 bases at V and 2 bases at J, with 11 bases between. The germline CDR1 and CDR2 sequences are MNHEY and SMNVEV (reference sequence). The CDR3 sequence: CASSLTGGAGNTIYF. CDR3 nucleotides: TGTGCCAGCAGTTTGACGGGTGGCGCTGGAAACACCATATATTTT.

The genes are TRBV6-1 and TRBJ2-3; D possibly corresponds to TRBD1 (5 bases). The germline gives CDR1 MNHNS, CDR2 SASEGT. CDR3 length: 13 amino acids. Trimming shortened V by 5 bases and J by 2 bases, and 8 bases separated the two germline ends. As DNA, the CDR3 is TGTGCCAGCAGTAGGGGTACCACAGATACGCAGTATTTT. Residues: CASSRGTTDTQYF.

This clone was recorded a few times. The chain is built from TRBV4-2 and TRBJ2-7, with 13 bases that match TRBD2. CDR3 size: 16 residues. V trimming: 3 bases; J trimming: 5 bases; junction bases outside the gene matches: 7. CDR1 and CDR2 from the germline V gene are LGHNA and YNFKEQ. CDR3 bases: TGTGCCAGCAGCCAGGCCACTAGCGGGAGGGATCACGAGCAGTACTTC. As protein: CASSQATSGRDHEQYF.

This chain uses TRBV5-5 with TRBJ1-1; 7 bases match TRBD1. Germline values: CDR1 SGHKS, CDR2 YYEKEE (reference sequence). This CDR3 is built from 15 residues. After removal of 4 bases from V and 2 bases from J, the junction contained 8 bases not matched to a gene. Here the CDR3 reads CASSNYDRDNTEAFF. The CDR3 nucleotides are TGTGCCAGCAGCAACTACGACAGGGACAACACTGAAGCTTTCTTT. Full variable domain (missing parts from reference TRBV5-5 and TRBJ1-1): DAGVTQSPTHLIKTRGQQVTLRCSPISGHKSVSWYQQVLGQGPQFIFQYYEKEERGRGNFPDRFSARQFPNYSSELNVNALLLGDSALYLCASSNYDRDNTEAFFGQGTRLTVV.

This sequence joins TRBV4-1 and TRBJ1-1, with unresolved D. This CDR3 has 13 residues. Per the germline V gene, CDR1 is MGHRA and CDR2 is YSYEKL. Trimming left V 1 base short and J 6 bases short, with 9 bases between. CDR3 protein: CASSQVVLAEAFF. CDR3 sequence (DNA): TGCGCCAGCAGCCAAGTAGTGCTGGCTGAAGCTTTCTTT.

The chain carries TRBV4-1 and TRBJ2-7; a possible D gene is TRBD1 (6 bases). Deletions cut 4 bases from V and 1 base from J, with 17 bases between. CDR1 MGHRA and CDR2 YSYEKL come from the germline V gene. The CDR3 extends over 16 amino acids. The CDR3 nucleotides are TGCGCCAGCAGCCGATCGATATCAGGGGCGTCCTACGAGCAGTACTTC. Translated: CASSRSISGASYEQYF.

The rearrangement uses TRBV19 and TRBJ2-3; 7 nucleotides agree with TRBD1. Germline assignment: CDR1 LNHDA and CDR2 SQIVND (reference sequence). The CDR3 is 13 amino acids. J gave up 4 bases and V 5 bases, and 3 bases lay outside the gene matches. CDR3 region: CASSDRASDTQYF. DNA for the CDR3: TGTGCCAGTAGTGACAGGGCATCAGATACGCAGTATTTT.

The chain carries TRBV30 and TRBJ1-2, with no clear D. Germline assignment: CDR1 GTSNPN and CDR2 SVGIG (reference sequence). CDR3 size: 14 residues. V was shortened by 8 bases and J by 8 bases, with 24 bases between the two germline ends. DNA of the CDR3: TGTGCCCGGCGAGGGCAAGAGATTACGTTCGGCTACACCTTC. This encodes CARRGQEITFGYTF.

CDR3: CASRGRDYSLEQFF. CDR3 bases: TGTGCCAGCCGTGGCAGGGATTATAGTTTGGAGCAGTTCTTC. This chain uses TRBV2 with TRBJ2-1; tentative D call: TRBD1 (5 bases). Trimming took off 8 bases at V and 10 bases at J, with 21 bases between the two ends. CDR1 is SNHLY and CDR2 is FYNNEI in the germline V gene. The CDR3 is made up of 14 amino acids. The whole variable domain, remainder taken from reference TRBV2 and TRBJ2-1, is EPEVTQTPSHQVTQMGQEVILRCVPISNHLYFYWYRQILGQKVEFLVSFYNNEISEKSEIFDDQFSVERPDGSNFTLKIRSTKLEDSAMYFCASRGRDYSLEQFFGPGTRLTVL.

V gene TRBV5-1 combines with J gene TRBJ2-2, with D unresolved. The CDR3 sequence is 14 residues long. Germline lookup yields CDR1 SGHRS and CDR2 YFSETQ. V lost 1 base and J lost 4, with 8 bases in between. In DNA, the CDR3 is TGCGCCAGCAGCTTGACAGTGACCACCGGGGAGCTGTTTTTT. It yields the protein CASSLTVTTGELFF.

This rearrangement joins TRBV7-2 to TRBJ2-7; 9 bases match TRBD2. The CDR3 sequence is 16 residues long. V was clipped by 5 bases and J by 3 bases; unmatched bases: 11. Germline CDR1 reads SGHTA; CDR2 reads FQGNSA. CDR3 sequence: CASSPAGSGGFYEQYF. The CDR3 coding sequence is TGTGCCAGCAGCCCCGCGGGGAGCGGGGGGTTCTACGAGCAGTACTTC.

The V gene is TRBV27, the J gene TRBJ2-2, with 8 bases matching TRBD1. Losses at the gene ends were 8 bases for V and 2 bases for J; bases not matched to a gene: 7. The CDR3 is 15 residues long. Germline V gene lookup returns CDR1 MNHEY and CDR2 SMNVEV (reference sequence). Here the CDR3 reads CASGRTGINTGELFF. The CDR3 DNA follows: TGTGCCAGCGGAAGGACAGGGATAAACACCGGGGAGCTGTTTTTT.

This sequence joins TRBV18 and TRBJ1-2; D call uncertain. V was trimmed by 3 bases and J by 4 bases, leaving 15 bases between them. This CDR3 has 15 residues. In germline, CDR1 is KGHSH, CDR2 LQKENI. CDR3 in amino acids: CASSPYSLDGYGYTF. In DNA, the CDR3 is TGTGCCAGCTCACCTTACAGTTTGGATGGCTATGGCTACACCTTC.

The chain uses TRBV10-3 and TRBJ2-2, with D unclear. Germline lookup yields CDR1 ENHRY and CDR2 SYGVKD. V was trimmed by 2 bases and J by 4 bases, leaving 11 bases between them. The CDR3 has 15 amino acids. The CDR3 nucleotides read TGTGCCATCAGTGAGGTTCAAGGAGTCACCGGGGAGCTGTTTTTT. Its translation: CAISEVQGVTGELFF.

The V and J genes are TRBV7-2 and TRBJ2-5; 8 bases are shared with TRBD2. Near its end, the DNA agrees better with TRBJ2-7, so the J call may be wrong. This CDR3 spans 15 amino acids. From germline, CDR1 is SGHTA and CDR2 FQGNSA. As DNA, the CDR3 is TGTGCCAGCAGCTTAGCGAAGCGGGAGACCTACGAGCAGTACTTC. Encoded protein: CASSLAKRETYEQYF.

The CDR3 is CASSAGQGRYGNTIYF. The CDR3 DNA reads as TGTGCCAGCAGTGCTGGACAGGGGCGTTATGGAAACACCATATATTTT. The chain uses TRBV2 and TRBJ1-3; 9 positions agree with TRBD1. CDR3 size: 16 residues. Germline V gives CDR1 SNHLY, CDR2 FYNNEI. V lost 4 bases to trimming and J lost 3 bases; unmatched junction nucleotides: 7. The entire variable domain, with the rest obtained from reference TRBV2 and TRBJ1-3, is as follows: EPEVTQTPSHQVTQMGQEVILRCVPISNHLYFYWYRQILGQKVEFLVSFYNNEISEKSEIFDDQFSVERPDGSNFTLKIRSTKLEDSAMYFCASSAGQGRYGNTIYFGEGSWLTVV.